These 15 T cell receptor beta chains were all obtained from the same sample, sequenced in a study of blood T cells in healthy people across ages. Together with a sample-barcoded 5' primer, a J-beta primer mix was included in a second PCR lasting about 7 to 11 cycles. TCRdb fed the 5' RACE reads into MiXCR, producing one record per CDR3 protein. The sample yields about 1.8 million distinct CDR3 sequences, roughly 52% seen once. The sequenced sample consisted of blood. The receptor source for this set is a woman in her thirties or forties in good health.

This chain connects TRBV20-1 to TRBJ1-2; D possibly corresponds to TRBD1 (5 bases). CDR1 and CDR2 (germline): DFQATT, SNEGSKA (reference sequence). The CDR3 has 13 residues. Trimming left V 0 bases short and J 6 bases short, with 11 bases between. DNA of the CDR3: TGCAGTGCTAGAGATCCCAGGGTCCATGGCTACACCTTC. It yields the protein CSARDPRVHGYTF.

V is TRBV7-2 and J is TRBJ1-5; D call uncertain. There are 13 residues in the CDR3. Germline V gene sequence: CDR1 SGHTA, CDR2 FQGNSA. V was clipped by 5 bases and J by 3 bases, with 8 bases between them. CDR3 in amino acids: CASSADFNQPQHF. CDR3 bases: TGTGCCAGCAGCGCAGACTTCAATCAGCCCCAGCATTTT.

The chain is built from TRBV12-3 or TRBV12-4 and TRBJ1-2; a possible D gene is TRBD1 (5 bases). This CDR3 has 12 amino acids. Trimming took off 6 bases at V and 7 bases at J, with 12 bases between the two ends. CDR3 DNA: TGTGCCAGCAGCTCCGACGGGGGTGGCTACACCTTC. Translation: CASSSDGGGYTF.

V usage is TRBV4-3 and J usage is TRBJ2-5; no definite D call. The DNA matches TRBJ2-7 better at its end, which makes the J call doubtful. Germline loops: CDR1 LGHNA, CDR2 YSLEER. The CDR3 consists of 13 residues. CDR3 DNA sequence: TGCGCCAGCAGCCAAGAGTTAACCTGCGAGCAGTACTTC. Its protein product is CASSQELTCEQYF.

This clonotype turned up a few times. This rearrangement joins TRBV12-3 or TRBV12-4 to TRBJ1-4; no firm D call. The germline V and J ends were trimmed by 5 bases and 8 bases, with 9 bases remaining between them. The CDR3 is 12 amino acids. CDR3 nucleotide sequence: TGTGCCAGCAGTACAATGATCGAAAAACTGTTTTTT. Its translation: CASSTMIEKLFF.

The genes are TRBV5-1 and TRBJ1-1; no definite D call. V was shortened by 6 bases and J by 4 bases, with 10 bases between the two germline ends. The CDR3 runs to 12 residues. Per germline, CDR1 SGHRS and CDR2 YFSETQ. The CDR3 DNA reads TGCGCCAGCACCCAGGATTCCACTGAAGCTTTCTTT. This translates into CASTQDSTEAFF. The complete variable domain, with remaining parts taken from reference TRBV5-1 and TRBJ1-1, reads KAGVTQTPRYLIKTRGQQVTLSCSPISGHRSVSWYQQTPGQGLQFLFEYFSETQRNKGNFPGRFSGRQFSNSRSEMNVSTLELGDSALYLCASTQDSTEAFFGQGTRLTVV.

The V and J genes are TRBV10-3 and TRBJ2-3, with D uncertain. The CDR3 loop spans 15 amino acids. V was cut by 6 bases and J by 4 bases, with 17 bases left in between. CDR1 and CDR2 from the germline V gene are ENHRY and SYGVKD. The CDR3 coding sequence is TGTGCCATCAGCCCCTCGCCCCCAGACCCAGATACGCAGTATTTT. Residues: CAISPSPPDPDTQYF.

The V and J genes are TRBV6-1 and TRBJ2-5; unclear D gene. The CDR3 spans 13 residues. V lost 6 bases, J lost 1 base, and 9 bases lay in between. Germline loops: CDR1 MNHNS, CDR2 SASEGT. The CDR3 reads CASRAPAQETQYF. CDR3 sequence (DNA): TGTGCCAGCAGAGCCCCTGCCCAAGAGACCCAGTACTTC.

CDR3: CASSYTGSYGYTF. CDR3 sequence (DNA): TGTGCCAGCAGTTATACAGGGTCCTATGGCTACACCTTC. The J gene is TRBJ1-2, the V gene TRBV28; D possibly corresponds to TRBD1 (6 bases). CDR3 length equals 13 residues. CDR1 is MDHEN and CDR2 is SYDVKM in the germline V gene. Trimming stripped 4 bases from V and 4 bases from J, with 10 bases between.

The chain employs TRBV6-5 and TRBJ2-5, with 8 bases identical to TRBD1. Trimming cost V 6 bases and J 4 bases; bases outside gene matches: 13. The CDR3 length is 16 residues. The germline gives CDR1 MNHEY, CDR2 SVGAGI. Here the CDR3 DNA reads TGTGCCAGCAGGGGACAGGCCGAGGGGTTTGTAGAGACCCAGTACTTC. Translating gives CASRGQAEGFVETQYF.

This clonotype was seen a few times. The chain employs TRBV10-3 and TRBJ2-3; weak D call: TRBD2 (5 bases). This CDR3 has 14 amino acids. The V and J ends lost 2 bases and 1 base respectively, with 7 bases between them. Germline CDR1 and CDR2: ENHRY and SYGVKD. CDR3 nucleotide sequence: TGTGCCATCAGTGAGGTCGGGGGCACAGATACGCAGTATTTT. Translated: CAISEVGGTDTQYF.

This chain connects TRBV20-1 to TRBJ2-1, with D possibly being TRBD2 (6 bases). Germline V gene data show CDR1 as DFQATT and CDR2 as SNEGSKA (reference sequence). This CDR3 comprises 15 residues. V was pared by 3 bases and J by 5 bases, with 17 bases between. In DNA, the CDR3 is TGCAGTGCTAGGAATCGAGCGGGCGGAAACAATGAGCAGTTCTTC. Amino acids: CSARNRAGGNNEQFF.

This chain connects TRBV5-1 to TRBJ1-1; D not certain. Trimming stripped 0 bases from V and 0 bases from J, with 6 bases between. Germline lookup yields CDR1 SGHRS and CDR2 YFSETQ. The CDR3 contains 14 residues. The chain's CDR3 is CASSLGEVNTEAFF. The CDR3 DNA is TGCGCCAGCAGCTTGGGGGAGGTGAACACTGAAGCTTTCTTT.

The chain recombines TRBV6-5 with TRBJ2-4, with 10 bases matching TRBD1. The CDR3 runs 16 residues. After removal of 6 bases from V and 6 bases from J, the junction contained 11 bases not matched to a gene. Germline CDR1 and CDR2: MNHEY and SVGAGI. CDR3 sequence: CASSRTRGDRGNIQYF. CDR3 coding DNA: TGTGCCAGCAGCCGTACAAGAGGGGACAGGGGAAACATTCAGTACTTC.

CDR3 nucleotides: TGCGCCAGCAGCTTCTCGGCGGCAACTAATGAAAAACTGTTTTTT. Its protein product is CASSFSAATNEKLFF. The chain is built from TRBV5-1 and TRBJ1-4; no reliable D call. V lost 2 bases, J lost 0 bases, and 8 bases lay in between. Germline V gene lookup returns CDR1 SGHRS and CDR2 YFSETQ. CDR3 size: 15 residues.